This TCR beta chain derives from a study of blood T cell repertoires in COVID-19. In the study overall: The study drew acute and convalescent COVID-19 samples from the United States, Italy and Spain. In each case, the material was cDNA or gDNA derived from T cells, B-cell-depleted T cells, or PBMCs.

CDR3 length: 15 amino acids. J was trimmed by 3 bases and V by 6 bases; bases with no gene match: 9. In germline, CDR1 is SNHLY, CDR2 FYNNEI. Source study methods: The assay estimated nucleated cells by amplifying reference gene primers. The repertoire was sequenced with immunoSEQ multiplex PCR; TCRdb's copy has only in-frame clones and lacks some. That table supplies the V and J calls and clone size; D and trimming were determined from the DNA. The repertoire consists of over 85,000 clones, with around 82% occurring once and the leading ten covering around 11%. V gene TRBV2 combines with J gene TRBJ1-1; TRBD1 matches 8 bases. This TCR came from a human donor in a cohort sampled during active COVID-19. Sample: peripheral blood. This CDR3 reads CASRPPGGWDTEAFF. CDR3 in DNA: TGTGCCAGCAGACCACCAGGGGGCTGGGACACTGAAGCTTTCTTT.